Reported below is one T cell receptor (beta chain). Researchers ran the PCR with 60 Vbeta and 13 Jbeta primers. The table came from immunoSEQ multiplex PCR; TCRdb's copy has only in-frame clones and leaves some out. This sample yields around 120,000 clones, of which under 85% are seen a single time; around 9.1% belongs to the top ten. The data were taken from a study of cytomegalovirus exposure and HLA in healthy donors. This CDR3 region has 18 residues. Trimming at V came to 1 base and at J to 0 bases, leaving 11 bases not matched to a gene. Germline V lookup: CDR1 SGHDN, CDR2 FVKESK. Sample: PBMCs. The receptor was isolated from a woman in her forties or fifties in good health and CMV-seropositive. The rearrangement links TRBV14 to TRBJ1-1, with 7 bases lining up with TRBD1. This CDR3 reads CASSQVRQDRPMNTEAFF. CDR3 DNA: TGTGCCAGCAGCCAAGTACGACAGGACAGGCCCATGAACACTGAAGCTTTCTTT.